The 13 T cell receptor beta chains below come from one sample, sequenced in a study of T cells in Graves' hyperthyroidism and ophthalmopathy. It was RNA transcripts that yielded the amplified TCR beta CDR3 regions. TCR CDR3 regions were first amplified by RT-PCR with HTBI primers. One entry per CDR3 protein, called by TCRdb with MiXCR from the multiplex PCR reads. The data hold a few hundred thousand distinct CDR3 sequences, with roughly 20% observed a single time. The sequencing input was blood. The receptors come from a man between 18 and 35 years old with Graves' ophthalmopathy.

This clonotype has ten or more counts. The V gene is TRBV3-1, the J gene TRBJ2-7; D might be TRBD2 (6 bases). The CDR3 runs to 14 residues. The germline gives CDR1 LGHDT, CDR2 YNNKEL (reference sequence). V lost 0 bases to trimming and J lost 3 bases, with 9 bases between them. The DNA of the CDR3 is TGTGCCAGCAGCCAAGATGGACTAAACTACGAGCAGTACTTC. It specifies CASSQDGLNYEQYF.

This clonotype was picked up many times. The chain combines TRBV7-9 with TRBJ1-2; the D gene is possibly TRBD1 (5 bases). The CDR3 length is 15 residues. The germline V gene encodes CDR1 SEHNR and CDR2 FQNEAQ (reference sequence). V lost 0 bases to trimming and J lost 4 bases, with 12 bases between them. CDR3 protein: CASSLAPNRGYGYTF. The CDR3 DNA is TGTGCCAGCAGCTTAGCCCCTAATAGGGGCTATGGCTACACCTTC.

This clonotype was counted many times. The J gene is TRBJ1-2, the V gene TRBV3-1; D gene ambiguous. Germline-derived CDR1 and CDR2 are LGHDT and YNNKEL (reference sequence). Between the trimmed V and J ends, which lost 2 bases and 8 bases, there was a span of 12 bases. The CDR3 covers 13 residues. CDR3 loop: CASSQSTMRGYTF. The DNA of the CDR3 is TGTGCCAGCAGCCAATCAACGATGCGGGGCTACACCTTC.

V gene TRBV7-9 combines with J gene TRBJ1-2; unclear D gene. Looked up from germline, CDR1 is SEHNR and CDR2 is FQNEAQ (reference sequence). V lost 0 bases, J lost 8 bases, and 19 bases lay in between. The CDR3 runs 16 residues. The CDR3 sequence: CASSLAIRAGLGGYTF. The CDR3 coding sequence is TGTGCCAGCAGCTTAGCTATAAGGGCCGGCCTAGGAGGCTACACCTTC.

This clonotype occurred many times. This chain uses TRBV18 with TRBJ2-7; TRBD1 matches at 7 bases. The CDR3 contains 13 residues. V gave up 1 base and J gave up 5 bases; unmatched junction bases: 2. Germline CDR1 reads KGHSH; CDR2 reads LQKENI. The CDR3 here is CASSPQDRHEQYF. The CDR3, as DNA: TGTGCCAGCTCACCACAGGACAGGCACGAGCAGTACTTC.

This clonotype was counted only a few times. The chain uses TRBV11-2 and TRBJ2-5; the match to TRBD2 covers 9 bases. V was clipped by 3 bases and J by 5 bases; unmatched bases: 7. Germline V gene sequence: CDR1 SGHAT, CDR2 FQNNGV. This CDR3 contains 15 residues. DNA of the CDR3: TGTGCCAGCAGCTTTGGTAGCGGGGGTTGGGAGACCCAGTACTTC. Translation gives CASSFGSGGWETQYF.

This clonotype was detected a few times. The gene calls are TRBV15 and TRBJ1-5; possible D gene TRBD1, 5 bases. V gave up 11 bases and J gave up 6 bases, with 17 bases separating them. The CDR3 loop spans 13 amino acids. Germline values: CDR1 LNHNV, CDR2 YYDKDF (reference sequence). DNA for the CDR3: TGTGCCCCCTGGGGGGGATGGCGTCAGCCCCAGCATTTT. It codes for CAPWGGWRQPQHF.

In this sample, this clonotype turned up many times. This chain uses TRBV20-1 with TRBJ2-5, with 9 bases lining up with TRBD2. Germline CDR1 is DFQATT and CDR2 is SNEGSKA (reference sequence). V dropped 6 bases and J dropped 5; count of bases not matched to a gene: 13. The CDR3 is made up of 15 amino acids. This CDR3 is CSARGERGDWETQYF. In nucleotides, the CDR3 is TGCAGTGCCCGGGGGGAGCGGGGGGATTGGGAGACCCAGTACTTC.

This clonotype came up many times. The chain uses TRBV13 and TRBJ2-7; perhaps TRBD2 as D (7 bases). V lost 6 bases to trimming and J lost 3 bases, with 15 bases between them. This CDR3 has 14 amino acids. CDR1 is PRHDT, CDR2 FYEKMQ, per germline (reference sequence). The CDR3 sequence is CASSGGGDHYEQYF. CDR3 nucleotides: TGTGCCAGCAGTGGGGGGGGCGACCACTACGAGCAGTACTTC.

The table lists this clonotype with a few counts. The V call is TRBV14, the J call TRBJ1-1; no clear D gene. CDR3 length equals 15 residues. The V gene lost 2 bases and the J gene lost 0 bases, with 10 bases spanning the gap. Germline CDR1 is SGHDN and CDR2 is FVKESK. The CDR3 reads CASSQTPSVNTEAFF. The CDR3 bases are TGTGCCAGCAGCCAAACACCATCCGTGAACACTGAAGCTTTCTTT. The whole variable domain, filled in from reference TRBV14 and TRBJ1-1, reads EAGVTQFPSHSVIEKGQTVTLRCDPISGHDNLYWYRRVMGKEIKFLLHFVKESKQDESGMPNNRFLAERTGGTYSTLKVQPAELEDSGVYFCASSQTPSVNTEAFFGQGTRLTVV.

This clonotype has at least ten counts. The chain recombines TRBV6-5 with TRBJ1-5; D unresolved. The CDR3 loop spans 15 amino acids. CDR1 is MNHEY, CDR2 SVGAGI, per germline. V lost 3 bases to trimming and J lost 0 bases, with 9 bases between them. CDR3 sequence reads: CASSYRRDSNQPQHF. Here the CDR3 DNA reads TGTGCCAGCAGTTATCGGCGGGATAGCAATCAGCCCCAGCATTTT.

On this clonotype: A much larger clone is a single base away; this may be a read error. This chain uses TRBV7-9 with TRBJ2-1; maybe TRBD2 (5 bases). Trimming removed 5 bases at V and 10 bases at J, with 12 bases between. CDR1 is SEHNR, CDR2 FQNEAQ, per germline (reference sequence). This CDR3 is 12 amino acids long. The CDR3, as DNA: TGTGCCAGCAGCCGGACTGACGACGAGCAGTTCTTC. This codes for CASSRTDDEQFF.

This chain links TRBV12-3 or TRBV12-4 with TRBJ1-1; 12 bases fit TRBD1. CDR3 length: 15 residues. V dropped 5 bases and J dropped 7; count of bases not matched to a gene: 8. CDR3 nucleotide sequence: TGTGCCAGCAGTAGTTACCGGGACAGGGGGCTTGAAGCTTTCTTT. This sequence encodes CASSSYRDRGLEAFF.